A selection of T cell receptor beta chains follows, all from one sample in a study of cytomegalovirus exposure and HLA in healthy donors. The table came from immunoSEQ multiplex PCR; TCRdb's copy has only in-frame clones and leaves some out. The sample lists approximately 200,000 clones; more than 65% were seen once. The sample was PBMCs. All receptors come from a girl aged 5 to 17 in good health and CMV-seropositive. Each CDR3 is given with its conserved first and last residue. The order of the fields is CDR3 length, V gene, clone size, J gene, D gene, CDR3 DNA, CDR3 protein. A D gene is named only where the DNA matches it firmly. Size tells how often a clone was seen (once, few, many) or the class of an expanded clone, and some rows leave it out.

15,TRBV19,.,TRBJ1-2,TRBD1,TGTGCCAGTAGTATGCCCGGCCAGGGGGCGAATGGCTACACCTTC,CASSMPGQGANGYTF
16,TRBV10-2,.,TRBJ1-2,TRBD1,TGCGCCAGCAGGTGGGACAGGAGTCCTACAAACTATGGCTACACCTTC,CASRWDRSPTNYGYTF
14,TRBV11-3,.,TRBJ2-1,TRBD2,TGTGCCAGCAGCTTAACGGGGGGGTTGAATGAGCAGTTCTTC,CASSLTGGLNEQFF
14,TRBV19,.,TRBJ1-4,TRBD1,TGTGCCAGTAGTCAGACAGGGGGGGGTGAAAAACTGTTTTTT,CASSQTGGGEKLFF
14,TRBV11-3,.,TRBJ2-5,.,TGTGCCAGCAGCAAGACAGGAATTCAAGAGACCCAGTACTTC,CASSKTGIQETQYF
14,TRBV7-9,.,TRBJ1-4,TRBD1,TGTGCCAGCAGCCTACAGGGGACTAATGAAAAACTGTTTTTT,CASSLQGTNEKLFF
14,TRBV18,few,TRBJ1-4,TRBD1,TGTGCCAGCTCACCCGGGACAGGGGGTGAAAAACTGTTTTTT,CASSPGTGGEKLFF
15,TRBV6-5,.,TRBJ1-3,TRBD1,TGTGCCAGCATATCGGGACAGAACTCTGGAAACACCATATATTTT,CASISGQNSGNTIYF
15,TRBV15,.,TRBJ2-7,TRBD1,TGTGCCACCAGCAGAGATGACAGGGACACCTACGAGCAGTACTTC,CATSRDDRDTYEQYF
14,TRBV6-5,once,TRBJ2-7,TRBD1,TGTGCCAGCAGTTACGGGACAGGTACCTACGAGCAGTACTTC,CASSYGTGTYEQYF
15,TRBV7-2,.,TRBJ2-3,TRBD2,TGTGCCAGCAGCTTAGTCGGGGGGGTGGCAGATACGCAGTATTTT,CASSLVGGVADTQYF
12,TRBV10-3,.,TRBJ2-7,TRBD1,TGTGCCATCAGTTTGGACAGGGACGAGCAGTACTTC,CAISLDRDEQYF
12,TRBV10-1,.,TRBJ2-1,.,TGCGCCAGCAGTGAATCGGGGAATGAGCAGTTCTTC,CASSESGNEQFF
14,TRBV4-3,.,TRBJ2-7,.,TGCGCCAGCAGCCAGGCTGGCGGGGGCCTCGAGCAGTACTTC,CASSQAGGGLEQYF
15,TRBV10-3,.,TRBJ1-2,.,TGTGCCATCAGTGAGTCGACGCGGGGAGGCTATGGCTACACCTTC,CAISESTRGGYGYTF
17,TRBV5-1,.,TRBJ2-7,TRBD2,TGCGCCAGCAGCCCGCGGGCTAGCGGGGGGCTTTCCTACGAGCAGTACTTC,CASSPRASGGLSYEQYF
14,TRBV19,.,TRBJ2-7,TRBD1,TGTGCCAGTAGCCATACAGGGGGCTCCTACGAGCAGTACTTC,CASSHTGGSYEQYF
16,TRBV18,.,TRBJ2-7,TRBD1,TGTGCCAGCTCACCATCGACAGGGGGGTTTGCCTACGAGCAGTACTTC,CASSPSTGGFAYEQYF
11,TRBV20-1,.,TRBJ2-1,TRBD1,TGCAGTGCTCCAGGGGGCGCTGAGCAGTTCTTC,CSAPGGAEQFF
15,TRBV7-2,.,TRBJ2-7,TRBD2,TGTGCCAGCAGCTTAGGCAGCGGGGGATCCTACGAGCAGTACTTC,CASSLGSGGSYEQYF
18,TRBV4-1,few,TRBJ1-6,TRBD1,TGCGCCAGCAGCCAAGGGACAGGAACCAGCTCCTATAATTCACCCCTCCACTTT,CASSQGTGTSSYNSPLHF
14,TRBV27,.,TRBJ1-5,.,TGTGCCAGCAGGGACACCTATAGCAATCAGCCCCAGCATTTT,CASRDTYSNQPQHF
12,TRBV6-4,once,TRBJ1-1,.,TGTGCCAGCAGTGACGGGGGCGCTGAAGCTTTCTTT,CASSDGGAEAFF
13,TRBV2,once,TRBJ1-1,.,TGTGCCAGCAGTGAAGCATGGGAGACTGAAGCTTTCTTT,CASSEAWETEAFF
15,TRBV30,.,TRBJ2-7,TRBD2,TGTGCCTGGAGCCGACTAGCGGGGGGCTCCGACGAGCAGTACTTC,CAWSRLAGGSDEQYF
15,TRBV19,.,TRBJ2-1,TRBD1,TGTGCCAGTAGTATTAGGGGGCCCTCCTACAATGAGCAGTTCTTC,CASSIRGPSYNEQFF
16,TRBV10-2,once,TRBJ2-1,TRBD2,TGCGCCAGCAGTGACGGCCTAGCGGGGGGGTACAATGAGCAGTTCTTC,CASSDGLAGGYNEQFF
13,TRBV6-1,.,TRBJ1-2,.,TGTGCCAGCACCCCTCGAGGGAGCTATGGCTACACCTTC,CASTPRGSYGYTF
14,TRBV6-6,.,TRBJ2-2,.,TGTGCCAGCAGCGTCCCCAGTGTAGCGGGGGAGCTGTTTTTT,CASSVPSVAGELFF
15,TRBV6-6,.,TRBJ1-3,.,TGTGCCAGTCACACGGGTGTGTTGGGTGGAAACACCATATATTTT,CASHTGVLGGNTIYF
14,TRBV7-2,.,TRBJ1-5,TRBD1,TGTGCCAGCAGCTTACAGGGGGAGGATCAGCCCCAGCATTTT,CASSLQGEDQPQHF
15,TRBV12-5,.,TRBJ2-7,TRBD2,TGTGCTAGTGGCATAAGACTAGCGGGGTCCTACGAGCAGTACTTC,CASGIRLAGSYEQYF
14,TRBV5-4,.,TRBJ2-1,.,TGTGCCAGCAGCTTGGCCGGTGGTGCCAATGAGCAGTTCTTC,CASSLAGGANEQFF
14,TRBV5-1,.,TRBJ1-6,TRBD1,TGCGCCAGCAGTTCCGGGACAGGGAATTCACCCCTCCACTTT,CASSSGTGNSPLHF
12,TRBV27,.,TRBJ1-1,.,TGTGCCAGCTACTCGATCCGGACTGAAGCTTTCTTT,CASYSIRTEAFF
15,TRBV10-1,.,TRBJ2-1,.,TGCGCCAGCAGTGAGGGAGGCAGGGGAGGGAGTGAGCAGTTCTTC,CASSEGGRGGSEQFF
13,TRBV6-5,.,TRBJ1-1,.,TGTGCCAGCAGTTACAGCCGGGACACTGAAGCTTTCTTT,CASSYSRDTEAFF
16,TRBV5-6,once,TRBJ1-1,.,TGTGCCAGCAGCTTGAGGGTGGGGGGAGGCGGGACTGAAGCTTTCTTT,CASSLRVGGGGTEAFF